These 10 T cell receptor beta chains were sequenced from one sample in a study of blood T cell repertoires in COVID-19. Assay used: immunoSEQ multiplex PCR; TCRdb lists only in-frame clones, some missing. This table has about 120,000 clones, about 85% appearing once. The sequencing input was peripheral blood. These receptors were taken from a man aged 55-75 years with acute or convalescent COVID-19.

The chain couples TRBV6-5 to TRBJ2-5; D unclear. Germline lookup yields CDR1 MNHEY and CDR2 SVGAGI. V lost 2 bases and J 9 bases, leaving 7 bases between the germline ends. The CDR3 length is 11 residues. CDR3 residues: CASSYDTAQYF. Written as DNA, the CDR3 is TGTGCCAGCAGTTACGACACGGCCCAGTACTTC.

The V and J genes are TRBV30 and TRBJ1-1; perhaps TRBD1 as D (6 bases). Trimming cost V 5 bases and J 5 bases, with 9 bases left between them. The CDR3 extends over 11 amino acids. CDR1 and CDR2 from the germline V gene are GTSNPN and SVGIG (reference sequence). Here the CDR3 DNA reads TGTGCCTGGCCACAGGGAACTGAAGCTTTCTTT. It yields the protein CAWPQGTEAFF.

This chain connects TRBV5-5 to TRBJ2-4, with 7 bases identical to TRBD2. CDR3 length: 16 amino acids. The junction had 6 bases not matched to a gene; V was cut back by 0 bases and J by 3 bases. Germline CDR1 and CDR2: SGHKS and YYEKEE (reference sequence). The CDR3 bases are TGTGCCAGCAGCTTGGTCTTCGCTAGCGGCAAAAACATTCAGTACTTC. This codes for CASSLVFASGKNIQYF.

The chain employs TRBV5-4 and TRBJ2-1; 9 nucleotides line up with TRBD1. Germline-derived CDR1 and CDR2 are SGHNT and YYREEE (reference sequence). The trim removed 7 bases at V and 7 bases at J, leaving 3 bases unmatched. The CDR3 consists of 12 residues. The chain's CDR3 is CASETGGNEQFF. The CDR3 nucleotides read TGTGCCAGCGAGACAGGGGGAAATGAGCAGTTCTTC.

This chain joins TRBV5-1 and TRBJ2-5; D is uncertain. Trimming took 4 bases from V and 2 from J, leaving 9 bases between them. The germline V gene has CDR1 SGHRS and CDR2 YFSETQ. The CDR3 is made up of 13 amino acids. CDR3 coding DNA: TGCGCCAGCAGCCCACTGATACAAGAGACCCAGTACTTC. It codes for CASSPLIQETQYF.

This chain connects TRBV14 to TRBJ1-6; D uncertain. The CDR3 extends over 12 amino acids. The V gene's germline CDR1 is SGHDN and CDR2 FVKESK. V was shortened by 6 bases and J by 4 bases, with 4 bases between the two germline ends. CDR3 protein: CASRSYNSPLHF. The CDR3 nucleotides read TGTGCCAGCAGGTCGTATAATTCACCCCTCCACTTT.

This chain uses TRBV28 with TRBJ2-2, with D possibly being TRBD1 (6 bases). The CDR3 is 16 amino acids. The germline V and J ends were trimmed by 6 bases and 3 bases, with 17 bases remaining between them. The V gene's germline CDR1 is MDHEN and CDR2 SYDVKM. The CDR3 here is CASSFLKTGYTGELFF. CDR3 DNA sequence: TGTGCCAGCAGCTTCCTGAAAACAGGGTACACCGGGGAGCTGTTTTTT.

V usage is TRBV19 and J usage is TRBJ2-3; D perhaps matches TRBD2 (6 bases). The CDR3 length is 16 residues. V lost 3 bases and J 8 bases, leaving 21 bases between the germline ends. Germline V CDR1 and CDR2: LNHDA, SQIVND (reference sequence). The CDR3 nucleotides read TGTGCCAGTAGTATTGGACTAACGAACCCCCCGAGTACGCAGTATTTT. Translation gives CASSIGLTNPPSTQYF. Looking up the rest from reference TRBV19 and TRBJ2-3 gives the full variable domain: DGGITQSPKYLFRKEGQNVTLSCEQNLNHDAMYWYRQDPGQGLRLIYYSQIVNDFQKGDIAEGYSVSREKKESFPLTVTSAQKNPTAFYLCASSIGLTNPPSTQYFGPGTRLTVL.

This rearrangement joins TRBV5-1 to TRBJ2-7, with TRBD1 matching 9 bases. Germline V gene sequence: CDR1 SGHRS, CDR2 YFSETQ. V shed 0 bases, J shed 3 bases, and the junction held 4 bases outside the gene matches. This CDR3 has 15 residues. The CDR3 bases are TGCGCCAGCAGCTTGGGAGGGACAGGGATCTACGAGCAGTACTTC. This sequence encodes CASSLGGTGIYEQYF.

The CDR3 region is CASSLGQAGANVLTF. The CDR3 coding sequence is TGTGCCAGCAGCCTAGGACAGGCTGGGGCCAACGTCCTGACTTTC. The chain joins TRBV7-2 to TRBJ2-6, with 7 bases that match TRBD1. The germline V gene encodes CDR1 SGHTA and CDR2 FQGNSA. V dropped 5 bases and J dropped 2; count of bases not matched to a gene: 3. The CDR3 is 15 amino acids. Drawing the rest from reference TRBV7-2 and TRBJ2-6, the complete variable domain is GAGVSQSPSNKVTEKGKDVELRCDPISGHTALYWYRQSLGQGLEFLIYFQGNSAPDKSGLPSDRFSAERTGGSVSTLTIQRTQQEDSAVYLCASSLGQAGANVLTFGAGSRLTVL.